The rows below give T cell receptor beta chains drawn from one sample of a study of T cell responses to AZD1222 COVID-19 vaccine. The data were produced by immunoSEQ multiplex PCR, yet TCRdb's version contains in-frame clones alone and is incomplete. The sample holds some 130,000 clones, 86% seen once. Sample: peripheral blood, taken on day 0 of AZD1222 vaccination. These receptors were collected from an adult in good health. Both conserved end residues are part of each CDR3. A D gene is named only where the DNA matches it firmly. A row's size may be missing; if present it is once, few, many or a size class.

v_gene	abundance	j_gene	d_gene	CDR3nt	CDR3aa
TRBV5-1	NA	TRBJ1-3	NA	TGCGCCAGCAGCTCCGGAGGGGTCGGAAACACCATATATTTT	CASSSGGVGNTIYF
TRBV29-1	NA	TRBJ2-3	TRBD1	TGCAGCGTGGGACAGGGGGCGACCGAAGATACGCAGTATTTT	CSVGQGATEDTQYF
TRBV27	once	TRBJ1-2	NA	TGTGCCACTTCGCCGCGTCCTCGCTATGGCTACACCTTC	CATSPRPRYGYTF
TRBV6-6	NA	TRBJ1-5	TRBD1	TGTGCCAGCAGCCTATCCGGGGACAGGGGTTATCAGCCCCAGCATTTT	CASSLSGDRGYQPQHF
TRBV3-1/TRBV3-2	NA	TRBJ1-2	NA	TGTGCCAGCAGCCAAGAATGGGAGATCTACACCTTC	CASSQEWEIYTF
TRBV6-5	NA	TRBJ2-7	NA	TGTGCCAGCAGTTACTCGGGCATGGGCTACGAGCAGTACTTC	CASSYSGMGYEQYF
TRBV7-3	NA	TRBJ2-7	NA	TGTGCCAGCAGCGCAGGGGGGGAGAGCTCCTACGAGCAGTACTTC	CASSAGGESSYEQYF
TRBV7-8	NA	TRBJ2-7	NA	TGTGCCAGCAGCTTAAGGGCAGGGATGCCTTACGAGCAGTACTTC	CASSLRAGMPYEQYF
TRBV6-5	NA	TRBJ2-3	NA	TGTGCCAGCAGTTACGGGGCAGGGATGGCAGATACGCAGTATTTT	CASSYGAGMADTQYF
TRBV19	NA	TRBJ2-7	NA	TGTGCCAGTAGTACGACAGCGCTACCCTACGAGCAGTACTTC	CASSTTALPYEQYF
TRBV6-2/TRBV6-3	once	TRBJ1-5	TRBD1	TGTGCCAGCAGTTACGGGACAGCGGGCAATCAGCCCCAGCATTTT	CASSYGTAGNQPQHF
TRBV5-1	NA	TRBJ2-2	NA	TGCGCCAGCCTCGGGTTGAACACCGGGGAGCTGTTTTTT	CASLGLNTGELFF
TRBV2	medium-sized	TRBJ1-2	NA	TGTGCCAGCAGTACGACAGTATACCCCTATGGCTACACCTTC	CASSTTVYPYGYTF
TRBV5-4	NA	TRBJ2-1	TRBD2	TGTGCCAGCACGAGGGACGGGAGGAACAATGAGCAGTTCTTC	CASTRDGRNNEQFF
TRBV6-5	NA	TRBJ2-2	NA	TGTGCCAGCAGTTTCTCCAGGAACACCGGGGAGCTGTTTTTT	CASSFSRNTGELFF
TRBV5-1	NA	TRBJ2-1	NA	TGCGCCAGCAGCATCGGACCCGGGGGAAATGAGCAGTTCTTC	CASSIGPGGNEQFF
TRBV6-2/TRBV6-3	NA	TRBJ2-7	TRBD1	TGTGCCAGCAGTTACTCCCGGACAGGGGGGAAGCAGTACTTC	CASSYSRTGGKQYF
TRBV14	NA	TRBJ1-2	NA	TGTGCCAGCAGCCAAGTTTCCTCTTCCGGTCAAACCTTC	CASSQVSSSGQTF
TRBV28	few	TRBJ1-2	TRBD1	TGTGCCAGCAGCCCCTTCGACAGGGGCCCGACCTTC	CASSPFDRGPTF
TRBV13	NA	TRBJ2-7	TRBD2	TGTGCCAGCAGCCAGTCTTTGAGTTTTAGCGGGCACCCGACCGAGCAGTACTTC	CASSQSLSFSGHPTEQYF
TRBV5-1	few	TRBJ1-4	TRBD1	TGCGCCAGCAGCGGAGGGACAGCCCTAGGAAAACTGTTTTTT	CASSGGTALGKLFF
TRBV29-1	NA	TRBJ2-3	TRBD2	TGCAGCGTTGTTGGGCCTTCGGGAGGCTCCACAGATACGCAGTATTTT	CSVVGPSGGSTDTQYF
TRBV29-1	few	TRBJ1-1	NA	TGCAGCGTTGATTGGGTAGGGTCTGAAGCTTTCTTT	CSVDWVGSEAFF
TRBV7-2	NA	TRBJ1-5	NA	TGTGCCAGCAGCTTAGAACGTCGGCCCCAGCATTTT	CASSLERRPQHF